The present entry profiles one T cell receptor beta chain with its context. No antigen is known for it. The sample comes from a study of post-analysis software for immune sequencing data. The study's findings and limits: Controls showed lower frequencies than patients for several TRBV segments, and TRBV5-6, TRBV5-1 and TRBV20-1 were among these.

Sequencing libraries made from TCR beta cDNA carried unique molecular identifiers. One entry per CDR3 protein, called by TCRdb with MiXCR from the PCR reads. The sample records 550,000 to 700,000 distinct CDR3 sequences, 44% being singletons. V lost 0 bases, J lost 0 bases, and 5 bases lay in between. There are 13 residues in the CDR3. Germline V gene data show CDR1 as DFQATT and CDR2 as SNEGSKA (reference sequence). The chain employs TRBV20-1 and TRBJ1-2; D remains unclear. The clonotype was recovered from a girl aged 5-17 years with multiple sclerosis. The sample consisted of blood. The CDR3 DNA sequence: TGCAGTGCTAGAGATTCGGCTAACTATGGCTACACCTTC. Its translation is CSARDSANYGYTF.